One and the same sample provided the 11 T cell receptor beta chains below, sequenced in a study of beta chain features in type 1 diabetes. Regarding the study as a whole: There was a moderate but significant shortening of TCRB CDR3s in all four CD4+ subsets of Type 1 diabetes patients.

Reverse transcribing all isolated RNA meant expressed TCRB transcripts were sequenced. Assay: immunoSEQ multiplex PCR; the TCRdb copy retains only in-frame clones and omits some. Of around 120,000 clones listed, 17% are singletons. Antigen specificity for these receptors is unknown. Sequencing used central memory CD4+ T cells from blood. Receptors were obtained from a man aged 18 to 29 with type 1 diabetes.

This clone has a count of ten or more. The chain's CDR3 is CASSQDHTGRETQYF. The CDR3 nucleotides read TGCGCCAGCAGCCAGGATCACACAGGGAGAGAGACCCAGTACTTC. The chain links TRBV4-3 to TRBJ2-5, with a tentative D call TRBD1 (6 bases). CDR1 and CDR2 (germline): LGHNA, YSLEER. Trimming pared 3 bases from V and 4 bases from J, leaving 15 bases between. The CDR3 covers 15 residues.

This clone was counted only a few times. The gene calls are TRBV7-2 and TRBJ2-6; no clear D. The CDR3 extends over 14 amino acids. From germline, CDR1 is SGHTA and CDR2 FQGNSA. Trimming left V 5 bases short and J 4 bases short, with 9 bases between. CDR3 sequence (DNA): TGTGCCAGCAGCCCCCGGCAGGGGGCCAACGTCCTGACTTTC. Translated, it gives CASSPRQGANVLTF.

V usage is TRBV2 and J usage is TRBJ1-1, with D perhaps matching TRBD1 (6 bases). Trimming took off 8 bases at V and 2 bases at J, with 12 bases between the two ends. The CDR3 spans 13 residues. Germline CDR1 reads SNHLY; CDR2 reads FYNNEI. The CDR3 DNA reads TGTGCCAGCGCCCCGGGACAAAACACTGAAGCTTTCTTT. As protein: CASAPGQNTEAFF.

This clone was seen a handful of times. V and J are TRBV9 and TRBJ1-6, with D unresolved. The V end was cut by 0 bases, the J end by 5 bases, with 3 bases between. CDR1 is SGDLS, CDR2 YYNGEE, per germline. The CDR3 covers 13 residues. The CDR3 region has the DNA TGTGCCAGCAGCGTAGAGGATAATTCACCCCTCCACTTT. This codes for CASSVEDNSPLHF.

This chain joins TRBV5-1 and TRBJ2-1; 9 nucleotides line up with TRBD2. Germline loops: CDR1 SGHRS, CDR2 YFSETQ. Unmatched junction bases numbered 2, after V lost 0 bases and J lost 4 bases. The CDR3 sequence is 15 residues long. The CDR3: CASSLASGTYNEQFF. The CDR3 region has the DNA TGCGCCAGCAGCTTGGCTAGCGGGACGTACAATGAGCAGTTCTTC.

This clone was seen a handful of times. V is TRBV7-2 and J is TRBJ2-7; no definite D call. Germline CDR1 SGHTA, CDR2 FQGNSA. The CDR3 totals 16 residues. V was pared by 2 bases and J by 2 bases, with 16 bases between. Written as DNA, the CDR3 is TGTGCCAGCAGCTTATCAGACGGATTTCTACCCTACGAGCAGTACTTC. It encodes CASSLSDGFLPYEQYF.

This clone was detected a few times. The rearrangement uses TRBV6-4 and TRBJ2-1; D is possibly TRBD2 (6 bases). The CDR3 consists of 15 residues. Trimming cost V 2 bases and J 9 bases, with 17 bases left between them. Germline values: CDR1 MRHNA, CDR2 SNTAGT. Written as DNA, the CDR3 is TGTGCCAGCAGTGACATTGGGACTCCCCTGAGTGAGCAGTTCTTC. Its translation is CASSDIGTPLSEQFF.

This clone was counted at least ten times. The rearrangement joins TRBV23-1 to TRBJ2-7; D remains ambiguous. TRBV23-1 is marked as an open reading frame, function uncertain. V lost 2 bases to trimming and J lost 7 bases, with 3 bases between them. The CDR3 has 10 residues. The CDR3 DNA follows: TGCGCCAGCAGTCAAGGGGAGCAGTACTTC. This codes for CASSQGEQYF.

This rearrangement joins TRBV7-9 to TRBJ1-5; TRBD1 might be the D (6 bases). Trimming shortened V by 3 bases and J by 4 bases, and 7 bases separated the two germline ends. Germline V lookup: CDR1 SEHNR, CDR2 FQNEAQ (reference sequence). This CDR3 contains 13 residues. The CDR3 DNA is TGTGCCAGCAGCTTCCAGGGGAATCAGCCCCAGCATTTT. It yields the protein CASSFQGNQPQHF.

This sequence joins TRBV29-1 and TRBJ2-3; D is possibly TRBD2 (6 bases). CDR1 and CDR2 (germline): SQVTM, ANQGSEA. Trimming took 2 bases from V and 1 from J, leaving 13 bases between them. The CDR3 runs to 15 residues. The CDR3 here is CSVEKGREGTDTQYF. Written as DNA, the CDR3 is TGCAGCGTTGAAAAGGGCAGGGAGGGCACAGATACGCAGTATTTT.

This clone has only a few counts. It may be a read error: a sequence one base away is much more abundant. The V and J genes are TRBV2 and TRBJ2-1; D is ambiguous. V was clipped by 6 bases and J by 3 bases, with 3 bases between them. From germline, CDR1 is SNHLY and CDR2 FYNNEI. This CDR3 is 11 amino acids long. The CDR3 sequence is CASSNYNEQFF. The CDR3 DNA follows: TGTGCCAGCAGCAACTACAATGAGCAGTTCTTC.